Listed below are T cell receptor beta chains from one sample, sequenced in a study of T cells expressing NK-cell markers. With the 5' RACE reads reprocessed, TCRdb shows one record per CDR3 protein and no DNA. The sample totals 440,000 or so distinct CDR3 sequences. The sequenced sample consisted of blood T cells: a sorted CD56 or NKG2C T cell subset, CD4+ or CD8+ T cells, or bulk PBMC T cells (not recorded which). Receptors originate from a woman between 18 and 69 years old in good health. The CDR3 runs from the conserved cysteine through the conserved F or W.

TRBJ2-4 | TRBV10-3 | CAISVEGAKNIQYF
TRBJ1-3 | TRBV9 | CASSPYISWETGNTIYF
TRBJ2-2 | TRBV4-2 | CASSRGRGQNTGELFF
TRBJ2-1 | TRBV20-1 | CSARQAGGINYNEQFF
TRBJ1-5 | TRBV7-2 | CASRAVGNQPQHF
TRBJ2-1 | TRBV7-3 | CASSNSGIEQFF
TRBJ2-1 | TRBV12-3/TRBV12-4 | CASSLYGEDNEQFF
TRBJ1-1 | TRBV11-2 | CATTGLYMNTEAFF
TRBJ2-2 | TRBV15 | CATSSAAWAGELFF
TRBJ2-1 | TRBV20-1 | CSASKVSYNEQFF
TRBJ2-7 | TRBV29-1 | CSVTRTATPDSEQYF
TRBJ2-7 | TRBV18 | CASSDSSFYEQYF
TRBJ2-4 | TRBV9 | CASSPTLQGRGDLSKNIQYF
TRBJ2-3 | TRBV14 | CASSIVATDTQYF
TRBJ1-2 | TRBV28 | CASSDRVKGYTF
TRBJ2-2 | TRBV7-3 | CASSLLDNTGELFF
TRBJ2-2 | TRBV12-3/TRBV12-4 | CASGQGTGELFF
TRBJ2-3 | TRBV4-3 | CASSQGSGREADTQYF
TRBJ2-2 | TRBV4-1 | CASSPLFLAGGPNTGELFF
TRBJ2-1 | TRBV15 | CATSPTVLILNNEQFF
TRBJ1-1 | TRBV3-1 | CASSPRQPFSMNTEAFF
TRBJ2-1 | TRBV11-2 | CASSLFSIGGGRNYNEQFF
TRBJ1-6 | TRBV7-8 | CASSLFLGVESPLHF
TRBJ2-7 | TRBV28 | CASSLWSEQAYEQYF
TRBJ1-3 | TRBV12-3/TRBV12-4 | CASTQTGNTIYF
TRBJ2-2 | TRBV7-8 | CASSLQADTNTGELFF
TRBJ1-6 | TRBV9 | CASSGHPLEGYNSPLHF
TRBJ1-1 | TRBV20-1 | CSARNRLNTEAFF